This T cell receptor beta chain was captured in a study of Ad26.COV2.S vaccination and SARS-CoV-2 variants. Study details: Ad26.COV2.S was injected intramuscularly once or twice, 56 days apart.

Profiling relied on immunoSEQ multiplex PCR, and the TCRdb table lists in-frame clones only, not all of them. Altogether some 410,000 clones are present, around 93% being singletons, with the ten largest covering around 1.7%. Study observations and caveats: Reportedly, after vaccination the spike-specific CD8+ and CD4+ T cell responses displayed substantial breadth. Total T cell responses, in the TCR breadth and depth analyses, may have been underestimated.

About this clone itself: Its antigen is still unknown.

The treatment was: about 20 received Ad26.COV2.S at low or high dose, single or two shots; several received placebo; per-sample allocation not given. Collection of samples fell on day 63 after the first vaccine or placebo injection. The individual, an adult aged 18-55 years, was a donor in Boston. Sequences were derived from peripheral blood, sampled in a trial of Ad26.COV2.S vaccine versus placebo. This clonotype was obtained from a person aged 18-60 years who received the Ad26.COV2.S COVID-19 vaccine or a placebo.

CDR3 amino acids: CASSLPRDRQKLFF. In nucleotides, the CDR3 is TGTGCCAGCAGTCTCCCTCGGGACAGACAAAAACTGTTTTTT. This sequence joins TRBV28 and TRBJ1-4; TRBD1 matches 7 bases. CDR1 MDHEN and CDR2 SYDVKM come from the germline V gene. The CDR3 is 14 residues long. Unmatched junction bases numbered 9, after V lost 5 bases and J lost 9 bases.